The 28 T cell receptor beta chains below come from one sample, sequenced in a study of T-cell reconstitution after alpha-beta-depleted transplantation in children. Preparation of the TCRbeta library was carried out with unique molecular identifiers. TCRdb re-called the PCR reads through MiXCR, storing one row per CDR3 protein. The repertoire includes more than 200,000 distinct CDR3 sequences, about a quarter of them detected once, and less than 3.5% sits in the top ten. The sample here was PBMCs, taken before TCRalphabeta/CD19-depleted stem cell transplant. All receptors come from a girl aged 2-10 years with Fanconi anemia, due to receive a stem cell transplant.

This clonotype was recorded at least ten times. The chain joins TRBV12-3 or TRBV12-4 to TRBJ2-2; D call uncertain. The V end was cut by 2 bases, the J end by 5 bases, with 6 bases between. This CDR3 contains 13 residues. CDR3 nucleotide sequence: TGTGCCAGCAGTTTAATCGGGACCGGGGAGCTGTTTTTT. Its translation: CASSLIGTGELFF.

Many counts were recorded for this clonotype. The V call is TRBV20-1, the J call TRBJ2-1; 10 bases line up with TRBD2. Germline-derived CDR1 and CDR2 are DFQATT and SNEGSKA (reference sequence). V lost 0 bases and J lost 4; bases outside the gene matches: 6. The CDR3 contains 16 residues. CDR3 bases: TGCAGTGCTAGAGATGAGCTAGCGGGAGCATACAATGAGCAGTTCTTC. Protein sequence: CSARDELAGAYNEQFF.

The V and J genes are TRBV5-1 and TRBJ2-5; the D is unclear. The ends were cut back, 2 bases at V and 5 bases at J, with 10 bases in the middle. The CDR3 covers 13 residues. Per the germline V gene, CDR1 is SGHRS and CDR2 is YFSETQ. CDR3 in amino acids: CASSLGVMETQYF. The CDR3 DNA sequence: TGCGCCAGCAGCTTAGGAGTGATGGAGACCCAGTACTTC. The full variable domain, with the rest looked up from reference TRBV5-1 and TRBJ2-5, is KAGVTQTPRYLIKTRGQQVTLSCSPISGHRSVSWYQQTPGQGLQFLFEYFSETQRNKGNFPGRFSGRQFSNSRSEMNVSTLELGDSALYLCASSLGVMETQYFGPGTRLLVL.

The chain joins TRBV11-2 to TRBJ2-2; TRBD2 aligns across 9 bases. The ends lost 5 bases at V and 5 bases at J; junction bases unmatched: 6. CDR3 length: 15 amino acids. CDR1 is SGHAT, CDR2 FQNNGV, per germline. The CDR3 coding sequence is TGTGCCAGCAGCATTAGCGGGAGATGGACCGGGGAGCTGTTTTTT. Its protein product is CASSISGRWTGELFF.

The rearrangement joins TRBV7-2 to TRBJ2-7; perhaps TRBD2 as D (5 bases). The CDR3 has 15 residues. Germline CDR1 SGHTA, CDR2 FQGNSA. V was trimmed by 3 bases and J by 2 bases, leaving 14 bases between them. The CDR3 region is CASSFVGDWAYEQYF. The DNA for the CDR3 is TGTGCCAGCAGCTTTGTCGGGGATTGGGCCTACGAGCAGTACTTC.

This clonotype occurred many times. The chain recombines TRBV29-1 with TRBJ1-1; a possible D gene is TRBD1 (5 bases). Looked up from germline, CDR1 is SQVTM and CDR2 is ANQGSEA. V dropped 6 bases and J dropped 3 bases, with 14 bases sitting between them. CDR3 size: 13 residues. In nucleotides, the CDR3 is TGCAGCGTCCAACGGCGGGGCGACACTGAAGCTTTCTTT. Translated, it gives CSVQRRGDTEAFF.

This clonotype was seen ten or more times. The V gene is TRBV9, the J gene TRBJ2-1, with D possibly being TRBD2 (6 bases). Deletions cut 0 bases from V and 6 bases from J, with 16 bases between. Germline CDR1 and CDR2: SGDLS and YYNGEE. The CDR3 is 16 residues long. The CDR3 DNA is TGTGCCAGCAGCGTAGTCGGACTACAGCATCTCAATGAGCAGTTCTTC. Residues: CASSVVGLQHLNEQFF.

Ten or more counts support this clonotype. A read error may explain this, as a much larger clone is one base away. V is TRBV18 and J is TRBJ2-5; D uncertain. CDR3 size: 11 residues. V was cut by 8 bases and J by 3 bases, with 7 bases left in between. CDR1 and CDR2 (germline): KGHSH, LQKENI. The DNA for the CDR3 is TGTGCCAGCAGTCCAGAAGAGACCCAGTACTTC. Protein product: CASSPEETQYF.

This clonotype was seen many times. The chain uses TRBV9 and TRBJ2-1; TRBD2 aligns across 11 bases. Germline assignment: CDR1 SGDLS and CDR2 YYNGEE. J gave up 2 bases and V 3 bases, and 4 bases lay outside the gene matches. This CDR3 has 16 amino acids. CDR3 sequence: CASSAPSGGTYNEQFF. The CDR3 region has the DNA TGTGCCAGCAGCGCCCCTAGCGGGGGGACCTACAATGAGCAGTTCTTC.

The chain employs TRBV20-1 and TRBJ2-5; no clear D. Germline values: CDR1 DFQATT, CDR2 SNEGSKA (reference sequence). The CDR3 covers 14 residues. V was pared by 3 bases and J by 1 base, with 12 bases between. CDR3: CSASGSSFQETQYF. The CDR3 region has the DNA TGCAGTGCTAGCGGGTCCAGTTTCCAAGAGACCCAGTACTTC.

This clonotype showed up just a few times. The chain is built from TRBV5-1 and TRBJ2-1; 11 nucleotides line up with TRBD2. The CDR3 runs to 18 residues. V trimming: 0 bases; J trimming: 2 bases; junction bases outside the gene matches: 7. Per germline, CDR1 SGHRS and CDR2 YFSETQ. The CDR3 protein is CASSLVGNSGRAYNEQFF. The CDR3, as DNA: TGCGCCAGCAGCTTGGTAGGGAATAGCGGGAGGGCCTACAATGAGCAGTTCTTC.

This clonotype was observed many times. The chain is built from TRBV20-1 and TRBJ2-7; possibly TRBD1 for D (6 bases). Germline CDR1 reads DFQATT; CDR2 reads SNEGSKA (reference sequence). The V gene lost 2 bases and the J gene lost 3 bases, with 11 bases spanning the gap. There are 13 residues in the CDR3. This CDR3 is CSARSDRNYEQYF. CDR3 nucleotides: TGCAGTGCTAGATCCGACAGGAACTACGAGCAGTACTTC.

The V call is TRBV28, the J call TRBJ2-1; TRBD2 is a possible D gene (6 bases). The CDR3 is made up of 12 amino acids. CDR1 and CDR2 (germline): MDHEN, SYDVKM. The germline V and J ends were trimmed by 7 bases and 4 bases, with 8 bases remaining between them. CDR3 in amino acids: CASIAAYNEQFF. The CDR3, as DNA: TGTGCCAGCATAGCGGCATACAATGAGCAGTTCTTC.

This clonotype was detected ten times or more. The chain uses TRBV5-1 and TRBJ2-7; D gene unclear. CDR1 SGHRS and CDR2 YFSETQ come from the germline V gene. The V end lost 4 bases, the J end lost 4 bases, and 12 bases lay between the germline ends. The CDR3 length is 13 residues. The chain's CDR3 is CASSPLILYEQYF. CDR3 DNA: TGCGCCAGCAGCCCGCTCATACTGTACGAGCAGTACTTC.

This clonotype was recorded at least ten times. J is TRBJ2-2 and V is TRBV20-1; no firm D call. V was shortened by 5 bases and J by 3 bases, with 7 bases between the two germline ends. Looked up from germline, CDR1 is DFQATT and CDR2 is SNEGSKA (reference sequence). The CDR3 is 12 amino acids. The CDR3 region has the DNA TGCAGTGCTGTTCCCGACACCGGGGAGCTGTTTTTT. Its protein is CSAVPDTGELFF.

The rearrangement joins TRBV28 to TRBJ2-7; TRBD2 aligns across 13 bases. Germline lookup yields CDR1 MDHEN and CDR2 SYDVKM. V was clipped by 4 bases and J by 2 bases; unmatched bases: 11. The CDR3 has 18 residues. CDR3 region: CASSSGNLGLAGPYEQYF. The CDR3 nucleotides read TGTGCCAGCAGTTCTGGAAACTTGGGACTAGCGGGGCCCTACGAGCAGTACTTC.

V usage is TRBV29-1 and J usage is TRBJ2-1, with a possible D match to TRBD2 (6 bases). The germline CDR1 and CDR2 sequences are SQVTM and ANQGSEA. V dropped 7 bases and J dropped 0 bases, with 13 bases sitting between them. This CDR3 region has 14 residues. CDR3 in amino acids: CSAEGLRSYNEQFF. The CDR3 DNA reads as TGCAGCGCCGAGGGACTTCGCTCCTACAATGAGCAGTTCTTC.

This clonotype has just a few counts. The chain uses TRBV20-1 and TRBJ2-1; 7 positions match TRBD2. V dropped 6 bases and J dropped 4; count of bases not matched to a gene: 6. Looked up from germline, CDR1 is DFQATT and CDR2 is SNEGSKA (reference sequence). This CDR3 comprises 13 residues. This CDR3 reads CSAPGTTYNEQFF. CDR3 in DNA: TGCAGTGCGCCCGGGACTACGTACAATGAGCAGTTCTTC.

This clonotype was observed at least ten times. The chain recombines TRBV29-1 with TRBJ2-1; 13 positions match TRBD2. The CDR3 sequence is 16 residues long. Trimming at V came to 5 bases and at J to 8 bases, leaving 12 bases not matched to a gene. Germline-derived CDR1 and CDR2 are SQVTM and ANQGSEA. The CDR3 loop is CSVKEWGTSGTDEQFF. In DNA form, the CDR3 reads TGCAGCGTTAAGGAGTGGGGGACTAGCGGGACCGATGAGCAGTTCTTC.

At least ten counts were recorded for this clonotype. In DNA form, the CDR3 reads TGCAGTGCTCCAGGAGACAATGAGCAGTTCTTC. Amino acids: CSAPGDNEQFF. The gene calls are TRBV20-1 and TRBJ2-1, with D uncertain. V lost 5 bases and J 5 bases, leaving 7 bases between the germline ends. Germline V gene data show CDR1 as DFQATT and CDR2 as SNEGSKA (reference sequence). The CDR3 runs to 11 residues.

This sequence joins TRBV25-1 and TRBJ2-5, with D hard to call. The CDR3 runs 14 residues. Germline assignment: CDR1 MGHDK and CDR2 SYGVNS. Trimming removed 1 base at V and 0 bases at J, with 6 bases between. The chain's CDR3 is CASSELGHQETQYF. The CDR3 DNA reads TGTGCCAGCAGTGAATTGGGCCACCAAGAGACCCAGTACTTC.

This clonotype was observed a few times. The chain is built from TRBV20-1 and TRBJ2-7; D gene ambiguous. CDR3 length equals 12 residues. Germline assignment: CDR1 DFQATT and CDR2 SNEGSKA (reference sequence). Trimming cost V 6 bases and J 0 bases, with 9 bases left between them. CDR3 sequence (DNA): TGCAGTGCCTCCGGGCCCTCCTACGAGCAGTACTTC. Protein product: CSASGPSYEQYF.

This clonotype occurred many times. This chain links TRBV12-3 or TRBV12-4 with TRBJ2-1; D ambiguous. The CDR3 has 16 residues. V was shortened by 0 bases and J by 8 bases, with 17 bases between the two germline ends. CDR3 protein: CASSLALAEGFHEQFF. DNA for the CDR3: TGTGCCAGCAGTTTAGCTTTGGCCGAAGGGTTCCATGAGCAGTTCTTC.

This chain links TRBV29-1 with TRBJ2-3, with D possibly matching TRBD1 (6 bases). The CDR3 is made up of 14 amino acids. In germline, CDR1 is SQVTM, CDR2 ANQGSEA. The V and J ends lost 4 bases and 6 bases respectively, with 17 bases between them. CDR3 residues: CSVGGNTGTDTQYF. In nucleotides, the CDR3 is TGCAGCGTTGGGGGAAATACAGGGACGGATACGCAGTATTTT.

The CDR3 coding sequence is TGTGCCAGCTCACCATTCGGTGGCAGCTCCTATAATTCACCCCTCCACTTT. It specifies CASSPFGGSSYNSPLHF. V is TRBV18 and J is TRBJ1-6, with no clear D. CDR3 length: 17 amino acids. Germline lookup yields CDR1 KGHSH and CDR2 LQKENI. V was clipped by 2 bases and J by 0 bases, with 11 bases between them.

This clonotype was detected only once. V is TRBV29-1 and J is TRBJ2-5; 8 bases map to TRBD2. With 4 bases clipped from V and 4 bases from J, the junction kept 5 bases outside the gene matches. The CDR3 is made up of 13 amino acids. Germline V gives CDR1 SQVTM, CDR2 ANQGSEA. For the CDR3, the DNA is TGCAGCGTTGGTCGGACTAGCAGAGAGACCCAGTACTTC. Its protein is CSVGRTSRETQYF. Complete variable domain (other parts from reference TRBV29-1 and TRBJ2-5): SAVISQKPSRDICQRGTSLTIQCQVDSQVTMMFWYRQQPGQSLTLIATANQGSEATYESGFVIDKFPISRPNLTFSTLTVSNMSPEDSSIYLCSVGRTSRETQYFGPGTRLLVL.

This clonotype was counted at least ten times. The rearrangement links TRBV29-1 to TRBJ2-7, with D perhaps matching TRBD1 (5 bases). Trimming shortened V by 5 bases and J by 0 bases, and 11 bases separated the two germline ends. Germline CDR1 SQVTM, CDR2 ANQGSEA. The length of the CDR3 is 13 residues. The CDR3 DNA sequence: TGCAGCGTTATAAGGACAACCTCCTACGAGCAGTACTTC. Amino acid sequence: CSVIRTTSYEQYF.

This clonotype was counted a few times. This sequence joins TRBV28 and TRBJ1-2, with 8 nucleotides matching TRBD1. The germline V gene has CDR1 MDHEN and CDR2 SYDVKM. The CDR3 runs 16 residues. V trimming: 3 bases; J trimming: 4 bases; junction bases outside the gene matches: 10. The CDR3, as DNA: TGTGCCAGCAGTTTTGGATCGGACAGGGTCCTCTATGGCTACACCTTC. This encodes CASSFGSDRVLYGYTF.